The entry below describes one T cell receptor beta chain. Libraries were prepared by immunoSEQ multiplex PCR; TCRdb keeps only in-frame clonotypes and omits some of them. The table lists around 12,000 clones, around 74% of them singletons. The data were obtained in a study of PD-1 blockade in classical Hodgkin lymphoma. Relapses following autologous stem cell transplantation were seen in all patients, with brentuximab vedotin exposure varying. The CDR3 spans 14 residues. Germline V gene sequence: CDR1 SNHLY, CDR2 FYNNEI. V lost 3 bases to trimming and J lost 1 base, with 10 bases between them. Sequenced here: peripheral blood mononuclear cells (PBMCs), sampled at baseline. The sequence was obtained from a human donor with classical Hodgkin lymphoma. V and J are TRBV2 and TRBJ2-7; D is unresolved. This CDR3 reads CASSDGPPSYEQYF. The CDR3 DNA reads TGTGCCAGCAGTGATGGCCCTCCGTCCTACGAGCAGTACTTC.